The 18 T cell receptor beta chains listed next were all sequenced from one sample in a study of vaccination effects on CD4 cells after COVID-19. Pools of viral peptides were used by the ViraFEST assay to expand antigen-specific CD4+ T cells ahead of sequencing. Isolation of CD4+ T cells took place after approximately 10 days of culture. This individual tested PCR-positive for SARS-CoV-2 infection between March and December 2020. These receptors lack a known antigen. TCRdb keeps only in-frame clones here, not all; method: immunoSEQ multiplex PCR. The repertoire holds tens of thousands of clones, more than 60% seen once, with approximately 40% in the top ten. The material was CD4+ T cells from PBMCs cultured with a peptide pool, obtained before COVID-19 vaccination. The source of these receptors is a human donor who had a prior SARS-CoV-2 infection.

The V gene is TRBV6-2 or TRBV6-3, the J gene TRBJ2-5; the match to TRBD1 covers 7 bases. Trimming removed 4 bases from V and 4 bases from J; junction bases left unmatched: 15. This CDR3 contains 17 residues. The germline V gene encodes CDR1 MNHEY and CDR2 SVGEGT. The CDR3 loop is CASSSKGRWAGGETQYF. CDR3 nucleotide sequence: TGTGCCAGCAGTTCCAAGGGTCGGTGGGCAGGGGGAGAGACCCAGTACTTC.

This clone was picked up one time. The CDR3 region has the DNA TGCAGTGCTAGTGAGGGGGATGATGAGCAGTTCTTC. It translates to CSASEGDDEQFF. V and J are TRBV20-1 and TRBJ2-1; D is possibly TRBD1 (6 bases). The CDR3 covers 12 residues. The germline V and J ends were trimmed by 3 bases and 8 bases, with 11 bases remaining between them. The germline V gene has CDR1 DFQATT and CDR2 SNEGSKA (reference sequence).

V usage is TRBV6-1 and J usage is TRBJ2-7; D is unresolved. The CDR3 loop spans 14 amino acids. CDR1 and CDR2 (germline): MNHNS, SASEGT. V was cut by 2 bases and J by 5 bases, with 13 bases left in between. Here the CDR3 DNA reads TGTGCCAGCAGTGAACTGTGGCAACCGGACGAGCAGTACTTC. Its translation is CASSELWQPDEQYF.

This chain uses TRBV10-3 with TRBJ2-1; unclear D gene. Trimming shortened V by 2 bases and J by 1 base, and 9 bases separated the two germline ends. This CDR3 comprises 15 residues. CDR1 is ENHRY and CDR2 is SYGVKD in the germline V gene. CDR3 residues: CAISELPGSYNEQFF. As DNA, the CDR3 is TGTGCCATCAGTGAGCTCCCGGGTTCCTACAATGAGCAGTTCTTC.

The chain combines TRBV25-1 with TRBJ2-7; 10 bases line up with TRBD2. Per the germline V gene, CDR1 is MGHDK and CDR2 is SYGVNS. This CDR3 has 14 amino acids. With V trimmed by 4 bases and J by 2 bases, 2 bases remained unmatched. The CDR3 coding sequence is TGTGCCAGCAGTGGGACTAGCGGACCCTACGAGCAGTACTTC. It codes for CASSGTSGPYEQYF.

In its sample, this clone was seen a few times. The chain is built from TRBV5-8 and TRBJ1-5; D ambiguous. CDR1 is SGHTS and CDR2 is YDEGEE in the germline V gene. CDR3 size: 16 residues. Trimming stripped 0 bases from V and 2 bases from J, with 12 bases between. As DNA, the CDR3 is TGTGCCAGCAGCTTGGAATGGCTGAGCGGCAATCAGCCCCAGCATTTT. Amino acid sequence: CASSLEWLSGNQPQHF.

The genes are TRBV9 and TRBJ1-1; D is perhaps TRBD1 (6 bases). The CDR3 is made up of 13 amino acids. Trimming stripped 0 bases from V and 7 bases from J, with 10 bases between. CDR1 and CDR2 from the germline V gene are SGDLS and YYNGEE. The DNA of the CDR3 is TGTGCCAGCAGCGTAGAGGGGGGGGGTGAAGCTTTCTTT. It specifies CASSVEGGGEAFF.

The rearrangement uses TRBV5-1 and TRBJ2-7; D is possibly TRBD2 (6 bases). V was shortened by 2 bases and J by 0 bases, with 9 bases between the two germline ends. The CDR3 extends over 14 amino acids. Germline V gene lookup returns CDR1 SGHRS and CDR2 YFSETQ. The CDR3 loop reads CASSFRETSYEQYF. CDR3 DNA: TGCGCCAGCAGCTTCCGGGAGACCTCCTACGAGCAGTACTTC.

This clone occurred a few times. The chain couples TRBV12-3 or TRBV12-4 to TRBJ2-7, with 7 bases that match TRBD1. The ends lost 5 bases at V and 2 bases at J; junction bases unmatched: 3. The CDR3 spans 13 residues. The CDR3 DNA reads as TGTGCCAGCAGTCAAGACAGGGCCTACGAGCAGTACTTC. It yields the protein CASSQDRAYEQYF.

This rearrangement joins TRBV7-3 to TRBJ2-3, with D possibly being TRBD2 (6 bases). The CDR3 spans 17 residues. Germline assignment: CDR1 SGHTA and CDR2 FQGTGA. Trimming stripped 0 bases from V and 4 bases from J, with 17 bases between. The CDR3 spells CASSLTLFGSVPDTQYF. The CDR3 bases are TGTGCCAGCAGCTTAACTTTATTCGGGAGTGTACCAGATACGCAGTATTTT.

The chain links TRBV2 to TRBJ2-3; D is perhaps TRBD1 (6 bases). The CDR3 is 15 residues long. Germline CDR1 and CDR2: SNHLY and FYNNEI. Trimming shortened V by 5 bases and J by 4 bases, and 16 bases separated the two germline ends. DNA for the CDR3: TGTGCCAGCAGTTATACAGGGTCAGGGGCAGATACGCAGTATTTT. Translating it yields CASSYTGSGADTQYF.

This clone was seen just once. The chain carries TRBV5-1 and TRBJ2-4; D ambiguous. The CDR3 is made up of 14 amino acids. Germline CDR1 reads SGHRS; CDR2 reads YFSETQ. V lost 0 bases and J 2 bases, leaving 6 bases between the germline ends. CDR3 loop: CASSLEGSKNIQYF. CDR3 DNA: TGCGCCAGCAGCTTGGAAGGCTCCAAAAACATTCAGTACTTC.

The CDR3 reads CASNSPIREGEQFF. The CDR3 DNA is TGTGCCAGCAACAGCCCCATACGCGAAGGTGAGCAGTTCTTC. V gene TRBV7-2 combines with J gene TRBJ2-1; D unclear. V lost 7 bases and J 9 bases, leaving 19 bases between the germline ends. This CDR3 has 14 amino acids. Germline CDR1 is SGHTA and CDR2 is FQGNSA.

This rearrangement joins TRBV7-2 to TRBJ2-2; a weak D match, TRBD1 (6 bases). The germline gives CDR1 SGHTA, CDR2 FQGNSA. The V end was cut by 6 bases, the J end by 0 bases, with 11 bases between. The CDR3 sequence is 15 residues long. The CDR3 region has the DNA TGTGCCAGCAGGCAAGGGGGAGCGAACACCGGGGAGCTGTTTTTT. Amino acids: CASRQGGANTGELFF.

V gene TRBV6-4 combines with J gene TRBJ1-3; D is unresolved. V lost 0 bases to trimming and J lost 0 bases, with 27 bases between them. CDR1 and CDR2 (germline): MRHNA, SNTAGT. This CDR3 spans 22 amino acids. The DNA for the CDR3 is TGTGCCAGCAGTGACTCGGGTTTGGCGCAAACGGGCAGAAAGGACTCTGGAAACACCATATATTTT. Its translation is CASSDSGLAQTGRKDSGNTIYF.

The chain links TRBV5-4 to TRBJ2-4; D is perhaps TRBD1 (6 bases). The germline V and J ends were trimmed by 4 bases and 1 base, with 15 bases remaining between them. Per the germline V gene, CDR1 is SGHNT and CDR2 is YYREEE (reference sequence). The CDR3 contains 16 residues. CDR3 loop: CASSLPGDGAKNIQYF. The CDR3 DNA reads TGTGCCAGCAGCCTACCAGGGGATGGGGCCAAAAACATTCAGTACTTC.

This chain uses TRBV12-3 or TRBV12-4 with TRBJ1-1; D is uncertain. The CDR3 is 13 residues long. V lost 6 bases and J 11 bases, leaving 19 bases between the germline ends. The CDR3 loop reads CASSLEVSSRAFF. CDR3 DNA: TGTGCCAGCAGCCTAGAGGTCAGTTCTAGGGCTTTCTTT.

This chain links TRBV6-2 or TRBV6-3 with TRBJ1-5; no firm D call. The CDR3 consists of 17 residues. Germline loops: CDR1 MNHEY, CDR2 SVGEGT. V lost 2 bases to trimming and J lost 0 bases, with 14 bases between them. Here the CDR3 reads CASSYDDMAISNQPQHF. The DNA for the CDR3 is TGTGCCAGCAGTTACGATGACATGGCCATTAGCAATCAGCCCCAGCATTTT.